This paragraph covers one T cell receptor beta chain sequence. The data derive from a study of blood T cell repertoires in COVID-19. Whole-study context: The United States, Italy and Spain supplied acute and convalescent COVID-19 samples. The analysed material was cDNA or gDNA that came from T cells, B-cell-depleted T cells, or PBMCs.

V lost 5 bases to trimming and J lost 0 bases, with 4 bases between them. The CDR3 loop spans 12 amino acids. Germline V gene data show CDR1 as LGHDT and CDR2 as YNNKEL (reference sequence). Generated by immunoSEQ multiplex PCR, the TCRdb table keeps only in-frame clones and is missing some. The table includes about 240,000 clones, about 82% detected once. The receptor comes from a woman aged 60 to 75 with active or convalescent COVID-19. The chain carries TRBV3-1 (or the pseudogene TRBV3-2) and TRBJ1-1; no definite D call. Sequenced material: peripheral blood. This CDR3 reads CASSEVNTEAFF. DNA of the CDR3: TGTGCCAGCAGCGAGGTGAACACTGAAGCTTTCTTT.